This T cell receptor beta chain was documented in a study of CD8+CD57+ T cells in acquired aplastic anemia. The CDR3 has 13 amino acids. CDR1 SEHNR and CDR2 FQNEAQ come from the germline V gene (reference sequence). The V and J ends lost 5 bases and 5 bases respectively, with 12 bases between them. Before being chosen for sequencing, patients had shown CD8+CD57+ cell expansion by flow cytometry. Researchers used genomic DNA as the template to profile TCR beta VDJ and CDR3. Using its own MiXCR run on the reads, TCRdb lists one record per CDR3 protein. The data show about 150,000 distinct CDR3 sequences, about 45% seen once.

This receptor was taken from a human donor with aplastic anemia. V usage is TRBV7-9 and J usage is TRBJ2-5; D unresolved. Material for sequencing was sorted CD4+, CD8+, or CD8+CD57+ T cells (not recorded which) from PBMCs. Here the CDR3 reads CASSVPLRETQYF. CDR3 DNA sequence: TGTGCCAGCAGCGTTCCACTCAGGGAGACCCAGTACTTC.